These T cell receptor beta chains were read from a single sample in a study of early T cells in non-severe SARS-CoV-2 infection. TCRdb independently ran MiXCR on the 5' RACE reads; one entry per CDR3 protein. This table holds some 60,000 distinct CDR3 sequences, roughly 10% found once. Sequencing was performed on whole blood. These receptor sequences come from an adult who was a healthcare worker with PCR-confirmed SARS-CoV-2 infection or an uninfected control (not recorded which). Both conserved end residues are part of each CDR3. D genes are given only for firm matches. Not every row has a clone size; where given, it reads once, few, many or a size class.

J gene,clone size,D gene,V gene,CDR3 protein,CDR3 DNA
TRBJ2-7,few,NA,TRBV2,CASSDPLGFINEQYF,TGTGCCAGCAGTGACCCACTAGGGTTTATCAACGAGCAGTACTTC
TRBJ2-2,few,TRBD2,TRBV3-1,CASSFEPTSANTGELFF,TGTGCCAGCAGTTTCGAACCAACTAGCGCGAACACCGGGGAGCTGTTTTTT
TRBJ2-3,many,NA,TRBV6-6,CASSYGYASDTQYF,TGTGCCAGCAGTTACGGTTACGCGTCAGATACGCAGTATTTT
TRBJ1-2,few,NA,TRBV29-1,CSALGRGGDYGYTF,TGCAGCGCCCTGGGTCGTGGGGGCGACTATGGCTACACCTTC
TRBJ2-3,NA,NA,TRBV27,CASSLPAGSTDTQYF,TGTGCCAGCAGTTTACCAGCGGGTAGCACAGATACGCAGTATTTT
TRBJ1-1,NA,NA,TRBV29-1,CSVEEGDIAFF,TGCAGCGTTGAAGAAGGAGACATCGCTTTCTTT
TRBJ1-5,few,TRBD1,TRBV20-1,CSAGTGEGNQPQHF,TGCAGTGCCGGTACAGGGGAGGGCAATCAGCCCCAGCATTTT
TRBJ2-1,NA,TRBD1,TRBV20-1,CSARRDRGNRAYNEQFF,TGCAGTGCTAGACGGGACAGGGGAAATAGGGCCTACAATGAGCAGTTCTTC
TRBJ2-1,many,TRBD2,TRBV20-1,CSARDSSGRVGEQFF,TGCAGTGCTAGAGATTCAAGCGGGAGGGTGGGCGAGCAGTTCTTC
TRBJ2-7,NA,TRBD1,TRBV7-8,CASSPTRTGTYYEQYF,TGTGCCAGCAGCCCAACCCGGACAGGCACTTACTACGAGCAGTACTTC
TRBJ1-2,many,NA,TRBV29-1,CSVRETAYGYTF,TGCAGCGTTAGGGAGACAGCATATGGCTACACCTTC
TRBJ2-1,NA,TRBD1,TRBV7-9,CATDPGGTGGFSSYNEQFF,TGTGCCACAGATCCCGGAGGGACAGGGGGATTTAGCTCCTACAATGAGCAGTTCTTC
TRBJ2-1,many,TRBD2,TRBV3-1,CASSRLAGSSYNEQFF,TGTGCCAGCAGCCGACTAGCGGGGAGCTCCTACAATGAGCAGTTCTTC
TRBJ1-1,NA,NA,TRBV7-2,CASSRQEDTEAFF,TGTGCCAGCAGTCGACAGGAGGACACTGAAGCTTTCTTT
TRBJ1-1,few,NA,TRBV10-3,CAISDQTRAEAFF,TGTGCCATCAGTGACCAGACTCGGGCTGAAGCTTTCTTT
TRBJ2-5,many,TRBD2,TRBV27,CASKALAGVLGQETQYF,TGTGCCAGCAAAGCTCTGGCGGGAGTTTTGGGGCAAGAGACCCAGTACTTC
TRBJ2-3,few,NA,TRBV25-1,CASSEGYEADTQYF,TGTGCCAGCAGTGAAGGTTATGAGGCAGATACGCAGTATTTT
TRBJ2-5,many,NA,TRBV7-3,CASSFAGTDGETQYF,TGTGCCAGCAGCTTCGCGGGGACAGACGGGGAGACCCAGTACTTC
TRBJ2-5,many,TRBD1,TRBV20-1,CSAWGQQETQYF,TGCAGTGCTTGGGGACAGCAAGAGACCCAGTACTTC
TRBJ2-3,NA,NA,TRBV20-1,CSAREGDPGDTQYF,TGCAGTGCTAGAGAGGGGGACCCCGGAGATACGCAGTATTTT
TRBJ2-2,few,NA,TRBV14,CASRRVRAGELFF,TGTGCCAGCAGACGTGTACGAGCCGGGGAGCTGTTTTTT
TRBJ1-6,NA,NA,TRBV5-4,CASSFRTDTNSPLHF,TGTGCCAGCAGCTTCCGGACAGATACTAATTCACCCCTCCACTTT
TRBJ2-7,many,NA,TRBV7-2,CASSLVREYEQYF,TGTGCCAGCAGCTTAGTCCGGGAGTACGAGCAGTACTTC
TRBJ2-3,many,TRBD2,TRBV7-2,CASSLVRFLAGVASTDTQYF,TGTGCCAGCAGCTTAGTCCGCTTCCTAGCGGGAGTTGCTAGCACAGATACGCAGTATTTT
TRBJ2-2,many,TRBD2,TRBV6-4,CASSSGSTGELFF,TGTGCCAGCAGTAGCGGGAGCACCGGGGAGCTGTTTTTT
TRBJ2-7,NA,TRBD2,TRBV5-6,CASSSFSGRAYEQYF,TGTGCCAGCAGCTCATTTAGCGGGAGGGCGTACGAGCAGTACTTC
TRBJ2-1,many,TRBD2,TRBV7-2,CASSPGLAESNEQFF,TGTGCCAGCAGTCCGGGACTAGCGGAATCCAATGAGCAGTTCTTC
TRBJ2-5,many,TRBD1,TRBV20-1,CSAKARGYGTQYF,TGCAGTGCCAAAGCCAGGGGGTACGGGACCCAGTACTTC
TRBJ2-1,many,NA,TRBV27,CASSLSWGSVQQFF,TGTGCCAGCAGTTTATCGTGGGGTTCGGTCCAACAGTTCTTC
TRBJ2-2,many,NA,TRBV4-1,CASSPTPTNTGELFF,TGCGCCAGCAGCCCTACACCGACGAACACCGGGGAGCTGTTTTTT
TRBJ2-4,NA,TRBD2,TRBV19,CASRRQAGGKNIQYF,TGTGCCAGCCGACGACAGGCGGGAGGCAAAAACATTCAGTACTTC
TRBJ1-2,NA,TRBD1,TRBV20-1,CSAIGQGAYGYTF,TGCAGTGCCATCGGCCAGGGGGCCTATGGCTACACCTTC
TRBJ1-2,NA,TRBD1,TRBV27,CASSPLGQGYGYTF,TGTGCCAGCAGTCCCCTGGGACAGGGATATGGCTACACCTTC
TRBJ2-3,NA,NA,TRBV10-1,CASSESGGPAATQYF,TGCGCCAGCAGTGAGTCAGGGGGGCCGGCAGCTACGCAGTATTTT
TRBJ1-2,many,NA,TRBV11-2,CASSSLGRTYGYTF,TGTGCCAGCAGCTCCCTGGGACGGACGTATGGCTACACCTTC
TRBJ2-3,many,TRBD2,TRBV5-1,CASSRQGGSDTQYF,TGCGCCAGCAGCCGTCAGGGAGGGTCTGATACGCAGTATTTT
TRBJ2-7,many,TRBD2,TRBV7-3,CASSSGLAGYYEQYF,TGTGCCAGCAGCTCGGGACTAGCGGGTTACTACGAGCAGTACTTC
TRBJ1-1,few,TRBD1,TRBV18,CASSAESGGFGAFF,TGTGCCAGCTCTGCGGAGTCAGGGGGGTTCGGAGCTTTCTTT
TRBJ2-5,many,NA,TRBV7-9,CATIMSGAQETQYF,TGTGCCACCATCATGTCTGGGGCCCAAGAGACCCAGTACTTC
TRBJ2-7,NA,NA,TRBV4-1,CASSQVSGYSYEQYF,TGCGCCAGCAGCCAAGTGTCCGGCTACTCCTACGAGCAGTACTTC
TRBJ1-1,many,NA,TRBV6-5,CASSYSSGMNTEAFF,TGTGCCAGCAGTTACTCGTCAGGGATGAACACTGAAGCTTTCTTT
TRBJ1-6,many,NA,TRBV7-6,CASSPGGGRSPLHF,TGTGCCAGCAGCCCCGGGGGGGGGCGGTCACCCCTCCACTTT
TRBJ1-3,many,NA,TRBV20-1,CSALTGASGNTIYF,TGCAGTGCTCTGACAGGAGCCTCTGGAAACACCATATATTTT
TRBJ2-3,many,TRBD1,TRBV20-1,CSAMRGLPDTQYF,TGCAGTGCTATGAGGGGGCTTCCAGATACGCAGTATTTT
TRBJ2-2,NA,NA,TRBV6-5,CASRRGGGANTGELFF,TGTGCCAGCAGAAGGGGGGGTGGCGCGAACACCGGGGAGCTGTTTTTT
TRBJ2-3,many,NA,TRBV20-1,CSARTSSMFTDTQYF,TGCAGTGCCAGGACATCGAGTATGTTCACAGATACGCAGTATTTT
TRBJ1-2,once,NA,TRBV4-3,CASSQDPYYGYTF,TGCGCCAGCAGCCAAGACCCCTACTATGGCTACACCTTC
TRBJ2-3,many,NA,TRBV15,CATSLGGATDTQYF,TGTGCCACCAGCCTTGGGGGGGCCACAGATACGCAGTATTTT
TRBJ2-1,few,NA,TRBV2,CASRRGPEGEQFF,TGTGCCAGCAGGAGAGGCCCGGAGGGTGAGCAGTTCTTC
TRBJ2-2,many,NA,TRBV7-9,CASSLGLYGTGELFF,TGTGCCAGCAGCTTAGGACTGTACGGCACCGGGGAGCTGTTTTTT
TRBJ2-5,many,TRBD1,TRBV29-1,CSGTGGEETQYF,TGCAGCGGGACAGGGGGCGAAGAGACCCAGTACTTC
TRBJ2-1,many,NA,TRBV20-1,CSASRASEKLEQFF,TGCAGTGCTAGCCGAGCGAGCGAAAAGCTTGAGCAGTTCTTC
TRBJ2-4,few,NA,TRBV20-1,CSAPGPTRRGDIQYF,TGCAGTGCCCCAGGCCCGACTAGACGAGGGGACATTCAGTACTTC
TRBJ2-5,many,TRBD2,TRBV3-1,CASSPRGQARGETQYF,TGTGCCAGCAGCCCCAGAGGCCAAGCGCGGGGGGAGACCCAGTACTTC